The 3 T cell receptor beta chains reported below all come from one sample, sequenced in a study of cytomegalovirus exposure and HLA in healthy donors listed by TCRdb under 2017. Library preparation used the immunoSEQ multiplex PCR assay. A mixture of 60 forward primers for TCR Vbeta segments and 13 reverse primers for TCR Jbeta segments was used in the multiplex PCR. The source is immuneACCESS, and TCRdb retained only in-frame sequences with V and J called. Part of the clones is not carried over; for the studies checked, unresolved V genes explain less than half of this, and the remainder is unexplained. The sample data list about 190,000 clones, and about 77% of these were observed just once. The ten largest clonotypes hold over 4% of the sample. The sequencing input was PBMCs. The receptors shown here come from a man aged 30 to 39 in good health and CMV-seropositive.

CDR3 sequence reads: CATVTAGGDKNIQYF. DNA for the CDR3: TGTGCCACCGTGACCGCAGGGGGTGACAAAAACATTCAGTACTTC. This chain joins TRBV15 and TRBJ2-4, with 7 bases matching TRBD1. Trimming at V came to 8 bases and at J to 3 bases, leaving 10 bases not matched to a gene. The CDR3 totals 15 residues. Per germline, CDR1 LNHNV and CDR2 YYDKDF (reference sequence).

V and J are TRBV5-4 and TRBJ1-1, with TRBD1 as a possible D gene (6 bases). V gave up 4 bases and J gave up 2 bases, with 12 bases separating them. CDR1 is SGHNT, CDR2 YYREEE, per germline (reference sequence). CDR3 length: 14 residues. The CDR3 nucleotides read TGTGCCAGCAGCCCCCGGACAGAAAACACTGAAGCTTTCTTT. This sequence encodes CASSPRTENTEAFF.

This rearrangement joins TRBV10-3 to TRBJ2-3, with 7 bases aligning to TRBD2. Germline trimming cut 8 bases from V and 0 bases from J; bases unmatched to any gene: 8. CDR1 ENHRY and CDR2 SYGVKD come from the germline V gene. The CDR3 has 15 amino acids. As DNA, the CDR3 is TGTGCCATCTCCGCGGGGGATACTAGCACAGATACGCAGTATTTT. Encoded protein: CAISAGDTSTDTQYF.